These T cell receptor beta chains were read from a single sample in a study of regulatory T cells in long-lasting Graves disease. Via MiXCR, TCRdb re-called the multiplex PCR reads, giving one row per CDR3 protein. The table lists under 300,000 distinct CDR3 sequences, about a sixth of them singletons. The specimen was peripheral blood mononuclear cells (PBMCs), collected at new diagnosis, from a patient treated with antithyroid drugs. These receptors were taken from a female donor with Graves disease. Both conserved end residues are trimmed from each CDR3.

TRBJ1-1 TRBV10-3 AISPGQGNTEAF
TRBJ1-1 TRBV20-1 SANWMNTEAF
TRBJ2-1 TRBV6-2/TRBV6-3 ASSSPAGTAYNEQF
TRBJ1-2 TRBV20-1 SASDLGTGGYT
TRBJ1-2 TRBV12-3/TRBV12-4 ASSVARGDGYT
TRBJ1-1 TRBV30 AWLAHLNTEAF
TRBJ2-5 TRBV6-9 ASSYRADQETQY
TRBJ2-5 TRBV10-3 AIRGTGVLETQY
TRBJ2-5 TRBV12-3/TRBV12-4 ASSQGTQETQY
TRBJ2-1 TRBV29-1 SVEGRYNEQF
TRBJ1-3 TRBV11-2 ASSPSKYSGNTIY
TRBJ2-1 TRBV7-9 ASSAGQGRVNEQF
TRBJ1-5 TRBV2 ASRIRDRGSNQPQH
TRBJ2-3 TRBV12-3/TRBV12-4 ASRGDGADTQY
TRBJ1-1 TRBV27 ASSRGGMSPEAF
TRBJ2-5 TRBV7-2 ASSLGLASGRETQY
TRBJ1-1 TRBV5-8 ASSLNSLITEAF
TRBJ2-7 TRBV3-1 ASSQDFGTGDEQY
TRBJ2-5 TRBV2 ASNPETQY
TRBJ1-4 TRBV27 ASSSRSPGGILF
TRBJ2-5 TRBV28 ASSFPLPRDRETQY
TRBJ2-1 TRBV24-1 ATSDSPLENEQF
TRBJ2-7 TRBV7-2 ASSRRTGEGYEQY
TRBJ2-7 TRBV28 ASSSTGTLSYEQY